One sample yielded the 17 T cell receptor beta chains listed below, sequenced in a study of blood T cell repertoires in COVID-19. Measured with immunoSEQ multiplex PCR; TCRdb has only the in-frame clones, and not every one. Of about 130,000 clones listed, approximately 90% are singletons. Sequencing input: peripheral blood. These receptors originate from a man in his sixties with active or convalescent COVID-19.

The rearrangement joins TRBV12-5 to TRBJ2-1; D uncertain. V was clipped by 3 bases and J by 9 bases, with 6 bases between them. CDR3 length equals 11 residues. The germline CDR1 and CDR2 sequences are LGHNT and FRNRAP. The CDR3 region is CASGFGSEQFF. In DNA, the CDR3 is TGTGCTAGTGGTTTTGGCAGTGAGCAGTTCTTC.

The chain is built from TRBV4-3 and TRBJ1-1, with D possibly TRBD1 on 5 matching bases. V gave up 3 bases and J gave up 4 bases, with 9 bases separating them. Germline V gene data show CDR1 as LGHNA and CDR2 as YSLEER. The CDR3 has 13 residues. The CDR3 here is CASSQFRVTEAFF. DNA of the CDR3: TGCGCCAGCAGCCAGTTCAGGGTCACTGAAGCTTTCTTT.

The chain employs TRBV29-1 and TRBJ1-1; TRBD1 matches at 7 bases. CDR1 is SQVTM, CDR2 ANQGSEA, per germline. Unmatched junction bases numbered 6, after V lost 4 bases and J lost 4 bases. The CDR3 extends over 13 amino acids. CDR3 DNA: TGCAGCGTTGGTGACAGGGCGGGCACTGAAGCTTTCTTT. Protein sequence: CSVGDRAGTEAFF.

The V gene is TRBV25-1, the J gene TRBJ2-7; D might be TRBD1 (5 bases). V was shortened by 6 bases and J by 0 bases, with 6 bases between the two germline ends. CDR1 is MGHDK, CDR2 SYGVNS, per germline. The CDR3 extends over 12 amino acids. CDR3 bases: TGTGCCAGCAGAGGACACTCCTACGAGCAGTACTTC. Protein sequence: CASRGHSYEQYF.

DNA of the CDR3: TGTGCCAGCAGTGAAGAGGGGGCTCAGCCCCAGCATTTT. Its translation is CASSEEGAQPQHF. The rearrangement joins TRBV2 to TRBJ1-5, with TRBD1 matching 7 bases. The CDR3 sequence is 13 residues long. With V trimmed by 1 base and J by 6 bases, 0 bases remained unmatched. Germline loops: CDR1 SNHLY, CDR2 FYNNEI.

This clone was observed many times. V usage is TRBV28 and J usage is TRBJ1-2; the D is unclear. V was trimmed by 6 bases and J by 5 bases, leaving 16 bases between them. The germline CDR1 and CDR2 sequences are MDHEN and SYDVKM. This CDR3 is 14 amino acids long. Written as DNA, the CDR3 is TGTGCCAGCAGCCGCGGAGGCGGAGGGTATGGCTACACCTTC. Translating gives CASSRGGGGYGYTF.

The V gene is TRBV5-4, the J gene TRBJ2-3; TRBD1 matches 7 bases. This CDR3 spans 18 amino acids. V lost 4 bases, J lost 0 bases, and 14 bases stayed unmatched. CDR1 and CDR2 from the germline V gene are SGHNT and YYREEE (reference sequence). The CDR3 loop is CASSPKKGWDSSTDTQYF. The CDR3 DNA reads TGTGCCAGCAGCCCAAAGAAGGGTTGGGACAGTAGCACAGATACGCAGTATTTT.

This chain links TRBV27 with TRBJ2-3, with D perhaps matching TRBD2 (5 bases). CDR1 is MNHEY and CDR2 is SMNVEV in the germline V gene (reference sequence). Trimming took 10 bases from V and 2 from J, leaving 13 bases between them. This CDR3 is built from 13 residues. The CDR3 reads CATADFNTDTQYF. The CDR3 DNA reads TGTGCCACGGCGGACTTCAACACAGATACGCAGTATTTT.

CDR3 coding DNA: TGCGCCAGCAGCCCGGGACTAGCGGTCAATGAGCAGTTCTTC. Protein product: CASSPGLAVNEQFF. The J gene is TRBJ2-1, the V gene TRBV5-1, with 11 nucleotides matching TRBD2. The CDR3 runs 14 residues. Germline V gene sequence: CDR1 SGHRS, CDR2 YFSETQ. Trimming cost V 4 bases and J 6 bases; bases outside gene matches: 3. The variable domain in full, completed from reference TRBV5-1 and TRBJ2-1, reads KAGVTQTPRYLIKTRGQQVTLSCSPISGHRSVSWYQQTPGQGLQFLFEYFSETQRNKGNFPGRFSGRQFSNSRSEMNVSTLELGDSALYLCASSPGLAVNEQFFGPGTRLTVL.

V and J are TRBV5-5 and TRBJ1-2; 7 nucleotides agree with TRBD1. The junction had 0 bases not matched to a gene; V was cut back by 2 bases and J by 8 bases. This CDR3 is built from 11 residues. Germline CDR1 is SGHKS and CDR2 is YYEKEE (reference sequence). The CDR3 DNA reads as TGTGCCAGCAGCTTCAGGGGGGGCTACACCTTC. Protein: CASSFRGGYTF. The variable domain in full, completed from reference TRBV5-5 and TRBJ1-2, reads DAGVTQSPTHLIKTRGQQVTLRCSPISGHKSVSWYQQVLGQGPQFIFQYYEKEERGRGNFPDRFSARQFPNYSSELNVNALLLGDSALYLCASSFRGGYTFGSGTRLTVV.

The CDR3 DNA follows: TGTGCCAGCAGCTTAGTGGCCGGAGACGGCTACACCTTC. Residues: CASSLVAGDGYTF. The chain carries TRBV7-2 and TRBJ1-2; no definite D call. CDR1 SGHTA and CDR2 FQGNSA come from the germline V gene. Trimming pared 1 base from V and 8 bases from J, leaving 11 bases between. The CDR3 consists of 13 residues.

The V call is TRBV5-5, the J call TRBJ1-2; maybe TRBD1 (6 bases). V was clipped by 1 base and J by 3 bases, with 22 bases between them. The germline V gene encodes CDR1 SGHKS and CDR2 YYEKEE (reference sequence). This CDR3 spans 18 amino acids. In DNA, the CDR3 is TGTGCCAGCAGCTTGAGGCCCCCCGCGGGGGCGATTGACTATGGCTACACCTTC. Its protein product is CASSLRPPAGAIDYGYTF.

This chain joins TRBV24-1 and TRBJ2-3; 8 bases are shared with TRBD1. This CDR3 is 15 amino acids long. The V gene's germline CDR1 is KGHDR and CDR2 SFDVKD. V lost 3 bases and J lost 5; bases outside the gene matches: 6. As DNA, the CDR3 is TGTGCCACCAGTGATCTCAGACAGGGGATAGATACGCAGTATTTT. This encodes CATSDLRQGIDTQYF.

This rearrangement joins TRBV24-1 to TRBJ2-1; 9 positions agree with TRBD1. Per germline, CDR1 KGHDR and CDR2 SFDVKD. The CDR3 extends over 15 amino acids. V shed 2 bases, J shed 6 bases, and the junction held 4 bases outside the gene matches. The CDR3 DNA reads as TGTGCCACCAGTGATTACGGGACAGGGTTCAATGAGCAGTTCTTC. It yields the protein CATSDYGTGFNEQFF.

This chain links TRBV11-2 with TRBJ2-3; perhaps TRBD2 as D (6 bases). The V gene lost 0 bases and the J gene lost 3 bases, with 22 bases spanning the gap. This CDR3 has 19 amino acids. CDR1 and CDR2 (germline): SGHAT, FQNNGV. CDR3 amino acids: CASSLEGVAALGGTDTQYF. CDR3 coding DNA: TGTGCCAGCAGCTTAGAGGGTGTAGCGGCCCTCGGCGGGACAGATACGCAGTATTTT.

This chain connects TRBV29-1 to TRBJ1-2; tentative D call: TRBD1 (6 bases). The CDR3 has 15 residues. V lost 0 bases and J lost 4, with 15 bases in between. Per the germline V gene, CDR1 is SQVTM and CDR2 is ANQGSEA. The CDR3 coding sequence is TGCAGCGTTGAAGATTCCTATCAGACAGGCTATGGCTACACCTTC. It specifies CSVEDSYQTGYGYTF.

V gene TRBV19 combines with J gene TRBJ1-3, with D maybe TRBD1 (5 bases). Trimming cost V 5 bases and J 0 bases, with 17 bases left between them. Germline CDR1 is LNHDA and CDR2 is SQIVND (reference sequence). The CDR3 is 17 amino acids. CDR3 coding DNA: TGTGCCAGTAGTCCTAAGGACATTTTCTTCTCTGGAAACACCATATATTTT. Encoded protein: CASSPKDIFFSGNTIYF.